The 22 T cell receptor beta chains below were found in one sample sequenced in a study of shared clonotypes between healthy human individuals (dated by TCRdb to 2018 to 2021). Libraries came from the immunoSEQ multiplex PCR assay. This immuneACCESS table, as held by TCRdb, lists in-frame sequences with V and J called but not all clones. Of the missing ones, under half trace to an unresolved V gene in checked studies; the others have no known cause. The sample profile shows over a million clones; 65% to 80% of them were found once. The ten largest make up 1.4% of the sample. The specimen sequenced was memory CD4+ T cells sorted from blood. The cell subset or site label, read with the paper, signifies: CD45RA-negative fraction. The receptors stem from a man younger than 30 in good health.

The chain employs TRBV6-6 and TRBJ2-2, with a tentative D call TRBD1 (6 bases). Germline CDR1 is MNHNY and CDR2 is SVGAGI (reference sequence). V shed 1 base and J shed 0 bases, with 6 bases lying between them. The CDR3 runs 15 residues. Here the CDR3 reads CASSYYRANTGELFF. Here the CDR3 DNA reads TGTGCCAGCAGTTACTACAGGGCGAACACCGGGGAGCTGTTTTTT.

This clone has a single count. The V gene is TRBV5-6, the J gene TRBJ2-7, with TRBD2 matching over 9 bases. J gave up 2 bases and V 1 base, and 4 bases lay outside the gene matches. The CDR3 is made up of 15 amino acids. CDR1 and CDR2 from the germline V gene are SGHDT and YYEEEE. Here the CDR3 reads CASSLLTSGTYEQYF. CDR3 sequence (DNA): TGTGCCAGCAGCTTGTTGACTAGCGGTACCTACGAGCAGTACTTC.

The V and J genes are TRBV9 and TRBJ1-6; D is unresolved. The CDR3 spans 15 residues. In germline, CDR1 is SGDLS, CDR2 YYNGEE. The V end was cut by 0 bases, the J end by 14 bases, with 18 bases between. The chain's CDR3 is CASSVGLGRSETLHF. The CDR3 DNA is TGTGCCAGCAGCGTAGGACTTGGGCGGTCCGAGACCCTCCACTTT.

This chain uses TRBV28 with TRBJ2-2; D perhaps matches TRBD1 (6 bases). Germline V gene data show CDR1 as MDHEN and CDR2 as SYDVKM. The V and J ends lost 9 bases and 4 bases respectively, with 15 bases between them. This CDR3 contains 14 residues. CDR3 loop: CASKQGGFTGELFF. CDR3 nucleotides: TGTGCCAGTAAGCAAGGGGGATTCACCGGGGAGCTGTTTTTT.

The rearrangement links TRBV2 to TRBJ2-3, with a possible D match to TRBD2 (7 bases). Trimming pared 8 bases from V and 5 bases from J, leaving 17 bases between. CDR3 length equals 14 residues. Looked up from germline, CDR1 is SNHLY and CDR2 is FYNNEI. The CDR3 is CASRTGGIIDTQYF. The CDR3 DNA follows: TGTGCCAGCCGAACGGGGGGCATTATAGATACGCAGTATTTT.

CDR3 DNA sequence: TGTGCCAGCAGCTTACCCTACAGGGGAAATCAGCCCCAGCATTTT. It is translated as CASSLPYRGNQPQHF. V gene TRBV7-8 combines with J gene TRBJ1-5, with 7 nucleotides matching TRBD1. The junction had 5 bases not matched to a gene; V was cut back by 2 bases and J by 4 bases. The germline V gene encodes CDR1 SGHVS and CDR2 FQNEAQ. CDR3 length equals 15 residues.

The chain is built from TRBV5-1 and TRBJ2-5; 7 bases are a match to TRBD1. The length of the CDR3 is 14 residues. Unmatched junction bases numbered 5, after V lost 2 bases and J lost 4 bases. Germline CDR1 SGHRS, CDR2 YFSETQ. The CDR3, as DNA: TGCGCCAGCAGCTTTACAGGGGCCCGAGAGACCCAGTACTTC. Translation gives CASSFTGARETQYF.

For the CDR3, the DNA is TGTGCCAGCAGCCGCCGGGCAGGGAGCACAGATACGCAGTATTTT. The encoded protein is CASSRRAGSTDTQYF. The chain employs TRBV7-2 and TRBJ2-3, with a possible D match to TRBD1 (5 bases). Trimming stripped 5 bases from V and 0 bases from J, with 12 bases between. This CDR3 is built from 15 residues. Germline V gene sequence: CDR1 SGHTA, CDR2 FQGNSA.

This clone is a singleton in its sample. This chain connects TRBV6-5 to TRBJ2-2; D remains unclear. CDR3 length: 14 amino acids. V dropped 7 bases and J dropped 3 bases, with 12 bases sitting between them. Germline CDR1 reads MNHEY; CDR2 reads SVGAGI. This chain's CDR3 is CASKPSSDTGELFF. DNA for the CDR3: TGTGCCAGCAAGCCCTCCAGTGACACCGGGGAGCTGTTTTTT.

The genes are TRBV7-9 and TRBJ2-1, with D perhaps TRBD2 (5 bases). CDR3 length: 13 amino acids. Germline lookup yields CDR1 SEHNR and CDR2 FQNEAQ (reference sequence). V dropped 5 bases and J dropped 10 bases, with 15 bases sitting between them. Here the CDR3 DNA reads TGTGCCAGCAGCCCCGCCAGCGGCCGGGAGCAGTTCTTC. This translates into CASSPASGREQFF.

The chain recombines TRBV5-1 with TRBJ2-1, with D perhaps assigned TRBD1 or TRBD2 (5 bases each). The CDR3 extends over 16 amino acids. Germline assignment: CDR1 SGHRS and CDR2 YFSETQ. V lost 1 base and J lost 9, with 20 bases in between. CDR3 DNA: TGCGCCAGCAGCTTGTTAGACTCCGGGAATGGGGGTGAGCAGTTCTTC. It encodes CASSLLDSGNGGEQFF.

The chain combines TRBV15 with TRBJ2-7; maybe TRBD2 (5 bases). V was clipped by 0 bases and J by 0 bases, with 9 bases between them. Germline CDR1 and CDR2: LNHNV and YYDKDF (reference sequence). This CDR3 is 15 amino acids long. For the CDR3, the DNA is TGTGCCACCAGCAGAGATTCGACTACCTCCTACGAGCAGTACTTC. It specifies CATSRDSTTSYEQYF.

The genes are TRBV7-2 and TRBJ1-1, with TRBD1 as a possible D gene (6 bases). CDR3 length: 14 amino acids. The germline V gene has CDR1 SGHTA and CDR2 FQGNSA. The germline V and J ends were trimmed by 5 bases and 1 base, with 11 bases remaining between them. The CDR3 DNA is TGTGCCAGCAGCCAAATACAGGGGAACACTGAAGCTTTCTTT. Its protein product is CASSQIQGNTEAFF.

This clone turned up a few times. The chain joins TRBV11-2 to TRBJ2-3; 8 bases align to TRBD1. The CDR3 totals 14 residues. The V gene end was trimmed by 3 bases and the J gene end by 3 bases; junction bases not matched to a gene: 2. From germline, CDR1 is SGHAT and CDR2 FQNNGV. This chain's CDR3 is CASSFNRGTDTQYF. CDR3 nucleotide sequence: TGTGCCAGCAGCTTTAACAGGGGGACAGATACGCAGTATTTT.

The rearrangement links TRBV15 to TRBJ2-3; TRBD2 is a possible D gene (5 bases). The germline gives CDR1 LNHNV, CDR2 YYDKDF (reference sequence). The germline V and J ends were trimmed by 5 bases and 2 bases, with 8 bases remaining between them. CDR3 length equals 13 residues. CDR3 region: CATSPRDTDTQYF. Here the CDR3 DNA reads TGTGCCACCAGCCCCCGGGACACAGATACGCAGTATTTT.

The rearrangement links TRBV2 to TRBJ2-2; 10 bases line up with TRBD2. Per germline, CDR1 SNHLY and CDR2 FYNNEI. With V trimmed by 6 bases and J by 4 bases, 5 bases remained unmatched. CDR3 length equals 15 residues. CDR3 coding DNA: TGTGCCAGCAGCCGGGCTAGCGGGAGCACCGGGGAGCTGTTTTTT. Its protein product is CASSRASGSTGELFF.

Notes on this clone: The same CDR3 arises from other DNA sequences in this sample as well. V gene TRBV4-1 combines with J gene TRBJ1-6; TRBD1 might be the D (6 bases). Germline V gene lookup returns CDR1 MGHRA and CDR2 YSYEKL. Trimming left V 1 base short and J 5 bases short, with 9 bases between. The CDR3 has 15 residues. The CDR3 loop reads CASSQGTANNSPLHF. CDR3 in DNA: TGCGCCAGCAGCCAAGGGACAGCTAATAATTCACCCCTCCACTTT.

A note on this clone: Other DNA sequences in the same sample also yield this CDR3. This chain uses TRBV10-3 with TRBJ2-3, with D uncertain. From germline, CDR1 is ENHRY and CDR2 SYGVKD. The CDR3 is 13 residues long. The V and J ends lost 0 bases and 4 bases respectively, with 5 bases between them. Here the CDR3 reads CAISESGADTQYF. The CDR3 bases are TGTGCCATCAGTGAGTCTGGGGCAGATACGCAGTATTTT.

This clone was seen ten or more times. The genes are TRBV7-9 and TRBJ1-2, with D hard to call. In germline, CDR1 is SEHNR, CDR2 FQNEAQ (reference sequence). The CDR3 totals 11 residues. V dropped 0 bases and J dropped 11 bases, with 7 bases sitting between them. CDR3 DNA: TGTGCCAGCAGCTTAGCTGGCAGTTACACCTTC. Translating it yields CASSLAGSYTF.

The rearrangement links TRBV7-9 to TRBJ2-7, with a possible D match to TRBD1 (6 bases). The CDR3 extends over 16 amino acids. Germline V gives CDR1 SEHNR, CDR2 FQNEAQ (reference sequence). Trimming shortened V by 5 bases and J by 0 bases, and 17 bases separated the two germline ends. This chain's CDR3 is CASSLPSLGGSYEQYF. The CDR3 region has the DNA TGTGCCAGCAGCCTCCCGAGTTTAGGGGGCTCCTACGAGCAGTACTTC.

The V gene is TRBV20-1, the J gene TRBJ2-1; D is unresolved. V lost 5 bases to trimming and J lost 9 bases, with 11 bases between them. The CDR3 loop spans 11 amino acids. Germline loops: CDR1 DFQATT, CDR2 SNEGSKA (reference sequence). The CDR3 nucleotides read TGCAGTGCTTCGCGTGCCGGTGAGCAGTTCTTC. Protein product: CSASRAGEQFF.

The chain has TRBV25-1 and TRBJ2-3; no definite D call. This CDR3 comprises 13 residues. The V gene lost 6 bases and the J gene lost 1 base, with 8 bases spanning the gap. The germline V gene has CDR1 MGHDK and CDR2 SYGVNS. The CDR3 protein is CASRTTRTDTQYF. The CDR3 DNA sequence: TGTGCCAGCAGGACGACACGCACAGATACGCAGTATTTT.